The 13 T cell receptor beta chains reported below all come from one sample, sequenced in a study of CD8 T cells in Susac syndrome. Reverse transcription of about 0.5 to 1 ug RNA was carried out with random hexamers. TCRdb re-derived calls from the immunoSEQ multiplex PCR reads in MiXCR, one entry per CDR3 protein. Among roughly 200,000 distinct CDR3 sequences listed, 95% were seen once. The sequenced material came from CD4+ T cells from PBMCs. These receptors were collected from a human donor with multiple sclerosis.

The gene calls are TRBV29-1 and TRBJ2-4; 7 nucleotides agree with TRBD1. After removal of 7 bases from V and 8 bases from J, the junction contained 2 bases not matched to a gene. Germline V gene sequence: CDR1 SQVTM, CDR2 ANQGSEA. CDR3 size: 10 residues. CDR3 DNA sequence: TGCAGCGGTGGACAGGACATTCAGTACTTC. Translated, it gives CSGGQDIQYF. The variable domain in full, with the rest retrieved from reference TRBV29-1 and TRBJ2-4, is SAVISQKPSRDICQRGTSLTIQCQVDSQVTMMFWYRQQPGQSLTLIATANQGSEATYESGFVIDKFPISRPNLTFSTLTVSNMSPEDSSIYLCSGGQDIQYFGAGTRLSVL.

The J gene is TRBJ2-1, the V gene TRBV3-1; D possibly corresponds to TRBD2 (5 bases). The CDR3 spans 15 residues. V was shortened by 3 bases and J by 5 bases, with 14 bases between the two germline ends. Germline CDR1 LGHDT, CDR2 YNNKEL (reference sequence). DNA for the CDR3: TGTGCCAGCAGCCATTGGCCTAGCCCGAACAATGAGCAGTTCTTC. The encoded protein is CASSHWPSPNNEQFF.

The V call is TRBV4-1, the J call TRBJ1-1; TRBD1 is a possible D gene (5 bases). The germline gives CDR1 MGHRA, CDR2 YSYEKL. The CDR3 is 15 residues long. V was shortened by 3 bases and J by 1 base, with 12 bases between the two germline ends. CDR3 in amino acids: CASSHDGTANTEAFF. CDR3 in DNA: TGCGCCAGCAGCCACGACGGGACGGCGAACACTGAAGCTTTCTTT.

This clonotype was seen a single time. V gene TRBV11-2 combines with J gene TRBJ2-1; 8 bases map to TRBD2. V trimming: 6 bases; J trimming: 4 bases; junction bases outside the gene matches: 8. The germline V gene has CDR1 SGHAT and CDR2 FQNNGV. The CDR3 spans 15 residues. The CDR3 nucleotides read TGTGCCAGCAGGAGGGGCGGGGGGCCTTACAATGAGCAGTTCTTC. This translates into CASRRGGGPYNEQFF.

This CDR3 is CAWSSWGQGIYGYTF. The CDR3 DNA reads as TGTGCCTGGAGCTCTTGGGGACAGGGGATCTATGGCTACACCTTC. The chain couples TRBV30 to TRBJ1-2; 10 bases match TRBD1. Losses at the gene ends were 3 bases for V and 4 bases for J; bases not matched to a gene: 8. Germline V CDR1 and CDR2: GTSNPN, SVGIG (reference sequence). This CDR3 spans 15 amino acids.

This chain connects TRBV20-1 to TRBJ2-3; D is unclear. Germline V gene sequence: CDR1 DFQATT, CDR2 SNEGSKA (reference sequence). This CDR3 comprises 13 residues. The V gene lost 3 bases and the J gene lost 1 base, with 8 bases spanning the gap. The CDR3 loop reads CSARFSRTDTQYF. CDR3 DNA: TGCAGTGCTAGGTTCAGCCGCACAGATACGCAGTATTTT.

The V and J genes are TRBV20-1 and TRBJ1-1, with a tentative D call TRBD1 (6 bases). Per germline, CDR1 DFQATT and CDR2 SNEGSKA (reference sequence). This CDR3 has 13 amino acids. The germline V and J ends were trimmed by 3 bases and 4 bases, with 12 bases remaining between them. The CDR3 is CSASFRGGTEAFF. CDR3 in DNA: TGCAGTGCTAGCTTCAGGGGAGGCACTGAAGCTTTCTTT.

The V call is TRBV30, the J call TRBJ2-7; D is perhaps TRBD1 (5 bases). Trimming removed 4 bases at V and 0 bases at J, with 16 bases between. This CDR3 region has 15 residues. Germline loops: CDR1 GTSNPN, CDR2 SVGIG (reference sequence). The CDR3 nucleotides are TGTGCCTGGACCACCCCCGACAGCCTCTCCTACGAGCAGTACTTC. It is translated as CAWTTPDSLSYEQYF. The variable domain in full, completed from reference TRBV30 and TRBJ2-7, reads SQTIHQWPATLVQPVGSPLSLECTVEGTSNPNLYWYRQAAGRGLQLLFYSVGIGQISSEVPQNLSASRPQDRQFILSSKKLLLSDSGFYLCAWTTPDSLSYEQYFGPGTRLTVT.

The chain recombines TRBV20-1 with TRBJ2-7, with unresolved D. This CDR3 region has 11 residues. Trimming cost V 6 bases and J 3 bases, with 9 bases left between them. Germline V gives CDR1 DFQATT, CDR2 SNEGSKA (reference sequence). Written as DNA, the CDR3 is TGCAGTGCCCAAGGTGTCTACGAGCAGTACTTC. Protein: CSAQGVYEQYF.

The chain is built from TRBV25-1 and TRBJ1-3; 8 positions match TRBD1. Trimming cost V 6 bases and J 3 bases; bases outside gene matches: 7. Per the germline V gene, CDR1 is MGHDK and CDR2 is SYGVNS. This CDR3 is 15 amino acids long. In DNA, the CDR3 is TGTGCCAGCAGCCGGACAGGGATGGGTGGAAACACCATATATTTT. As protein: CASSRTGMGGNTIYF.

Written as DNA, the CDR3 is TGTGCCAGCAAGATGGACAGGAGCTCCTACGAGCAGTACTTC. Protein: CASKMDRSSYEQYF. V and J are TRBV2 and TRBJ2-7, with 7 bases lining up with TRBD1. V was clipped by 7 bases and J by 0 bases; unmatched bases: 6. The CDR3 is 14 amino acids. Germline lookup yields CDR1 SNHLY and CDR2 FYNNEI.

V and J are TRBV20-1 and TRBJ1-1; D is undetermined. The CDR3 loop spans 15 amino acids. CDR1 and CDR2 (germline): DFQATT, SNEGSKA (reference sequence). V lost 0 bases and J 0 bases, leaving 11 bases between the germline ends. The CDR3 coding sequence is TGCAGTGCTAGAGATCTTGTACGAGTGAACACTGAAGCTTTCTTT. Amino acids: CSARDLVRVNTEAFF.

A few counts support this clonotype. The V gene is TRBV29-1, the J gene TRBJ1-5; D perhaps matches TRBD1 (5 bases). CDR1 SQVTM and CDR2 ANQGSEA come from the germline V gene. The germline V and J ends were trimmed by 3 bases and 7 bases, with 13 bases remaining between them. The CDR3 is 13 residues long. Here the CDR3 reads CSVEGGPGQPQHF. The CDR3 DNA reads as TGCAGCGTTGAGGGGGGTCCCGGACAGCCCCAGCATTTT.